What follows are 3 T cell receptor beta chains derived from one specimen sequenced in a study of Ad26.COV2.S vaccination and SARS-CoV-2 variants. Described treatment: some 20 received Ad26.COV2.S at low or high dose, single or two shots; 5 received placebo; per-sample allocation not given. Sampling happened 63 days after the first vaccine or placebo injection. TCRdb keeps only in-frame clones here, not all; method: immunoSEQ multiplex PCR. Altogether around 250,000 clones are present, around nine tenths being singletons, with the ten largest covering roughly 3%. The source material was peripheral blood, sampled in a trial of Ad26.COV2.S vaccine versus placebo. The receptor source for this set is a person aged 18-65 years who received the Ad26.COV2.S COVID-19 vaccine or a placebo.

The rearrangement links TRBV7-2 to TRBJ1-3; D ambiguous. CDR1 is SGHTA and CDR2 is FQGNSA in the germline V gene. Trimming shortened V by 1 base and J by 0 bases, and 16 bases separated the two germline ends. The CDR3 has 18 residues. CDR3 loop: CASSLVSGRTLSGNTIYF. CDR3 in DNA: TGTGCCAGCAGCTTAGTTTCTGGGCGAACCCTCTCTGGAAACACCATATATTTT.

The gene calls are TRBV19 and TRBJ2-1; D is undetermined. The CDR3 extends over 14 amino acids. In germline, CDR1 is LNHDA, CDR2 SQIVND (reference sequence). Trimming pared 3 bases from V and 4 bases from J, leaving 10 bases between. The chain's CDR3 is CASSISLGYNEQFF. CDR3 DNA: TGTGCCAGTAGTATTTCCCTGGGGTACAATGAGCAGTTCTTC.

The chain has TRBV2 and TRBJ1-2; TRBD1 agrees at 7 bases. The CDR3 consists of 14 residues. V gave up 4 bases and J gave up 3 bases; unmatched junction bases: 5. Germline V lookup: CDR1 SNHLY, CDR2 FYNNEI. This chain's CDR3 is CASSARDSYYGYTF. The CDR3 DNA reads TGTGCCAGCAGTGCCCGGGACAGCTACTATGGCTACACCTTC.